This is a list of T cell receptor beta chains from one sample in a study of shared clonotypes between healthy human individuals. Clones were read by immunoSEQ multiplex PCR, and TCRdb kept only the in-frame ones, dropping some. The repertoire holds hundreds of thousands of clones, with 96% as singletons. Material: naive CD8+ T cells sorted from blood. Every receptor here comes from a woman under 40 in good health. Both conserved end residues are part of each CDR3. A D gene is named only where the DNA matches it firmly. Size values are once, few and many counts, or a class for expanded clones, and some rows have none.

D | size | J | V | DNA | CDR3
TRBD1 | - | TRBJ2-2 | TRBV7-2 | TGTGCCAGCAGCGCGCCCAGGGGGCGCGGCACCGGGGAGCTGTTTTTT | CASSAPRGRGTGELFF
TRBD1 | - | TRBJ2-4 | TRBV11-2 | TGTGCCAGCAGCTTACCCCTTGGGACAGGGTATGTGGACATTCAGTACTTC | CASSLPLGTGYVDIQYF
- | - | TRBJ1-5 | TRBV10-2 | TGCGCCAGCAGGGGGGGAGATAGCAGTCAGCCCCAGCATTTT | CASRGGDSSQPQHF
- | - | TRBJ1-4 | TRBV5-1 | TGCGCCAGCAGCTTGGCCGGGGGCAGTGAAAAACTGTTTTTT | CASSLAGGSEKLFF
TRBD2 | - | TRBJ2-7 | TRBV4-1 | TGCGCCAGCAGCCAAGCCCCCCTTGGGACTAGCGGGAGTAACGAGCAGTACTTC | CASSQAPLGTSGSNEQYF
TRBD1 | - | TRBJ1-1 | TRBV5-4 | TGTGCCAGCAGCTCCGGGACAGGACCTGAAGCTTTCTTT | CASSSGTGPEAFF
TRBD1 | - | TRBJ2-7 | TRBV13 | TGTGCCAGCAGCCCCCGGGACAGGGCCCACGAGCAGTACTTC | CASSPRDRAHEQYF
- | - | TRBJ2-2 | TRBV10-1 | TGCGCCAGCAGCGAAGACCCATCCAGATCCGGGGAGCTGTTTTTT | CASSEDPSRSGELFF
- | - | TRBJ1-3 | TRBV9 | TGTGCCAGCAGCGTCACCGGGGGATTCGGAAACACCATATATTTT | CASSVTGGFGNTIYF
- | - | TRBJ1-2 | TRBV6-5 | TGTGCCAGCAGTTACTCGGAGGGCGCGGAAGGCTACACCTTC | CASSYSEGAEGYTF
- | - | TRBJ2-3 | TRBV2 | TGTGCCAGCAGTGAGTCCTCCCTAGGGTCAGATACGCAGTATTTT | CASSESSLGSDTQYF
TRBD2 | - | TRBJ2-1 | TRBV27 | TGTGCCAGCAGTACCCCCGGGACTAGGGTCTACAATGAGCAGTTCTTC | CASSTPGTRVYNEQFF
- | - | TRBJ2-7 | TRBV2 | TGTGCCAGCACCCTGGGGGTAGCAGACGAGCAGTACTTC | CASTLGVADEQYF
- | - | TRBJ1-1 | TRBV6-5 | TGTGCCAGCAGTTACCTCATCCCCGGTCATGAAGCTTTCTTT | CASSYLIPGHEAFF
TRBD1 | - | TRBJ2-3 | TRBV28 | TGTGCCAGCACCTTGACGACAGGGGGTGTTGCAGATACGCAGTATTTT | CASTLTTGGVADTQYF
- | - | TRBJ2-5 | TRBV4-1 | TGCGCCAGCAGCCAAGATCCAGGCGGGGAGCAGTACTTC | CASSQDPGGEQYF
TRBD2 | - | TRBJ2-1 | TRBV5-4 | TGTGCCAGCAGCTTGGAGGGCGGGAGCTCCTACAATGAGCAGTTCTTC | CASSLEGGSSYNEQFF
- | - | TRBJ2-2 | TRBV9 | TGTGCCAGCAGCGACACCGGGGAGCTGTTTTTT | CASSDTGELFF
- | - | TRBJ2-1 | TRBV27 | TGTGCCAGCAGTCTCACGACTGCCTCCTACAATGAGCAGTTCTTC | CASSLTTASYNEQFF
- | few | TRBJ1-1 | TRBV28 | TGTGCCAGCACCTCGGGGTATGTGGGCACTGAAGCTTTCTTT | CASTSGYVGTEAFF
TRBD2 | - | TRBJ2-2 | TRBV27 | TGTGCCAGCAGTTCACCTATTACTAGCGGGCTAGGGGAGCTGTTTTTT | CASSSPITSGLGELFF
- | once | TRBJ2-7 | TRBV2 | TGTGCCAGCAGACCTCCGGACTACTACGAGCAGTACTTC | CASRPPDYYEQYF